A selection of T cell receptor beta chains follows, all from one sample in a study of T cell responses to AZD1222 COVID-19 vaccine. The table came from immunoSEQ multiplex PCR; TCRdb's copy has only in-frame clones and leaves some out. The sample contains approximately 150,000 clones, roughly nine tenths of which appear only once. Specimen: peripheral blood, collected 28 days after the second AZD1222 dose. The receptors derive from an adult who received the AZD1222 COVID-19 vaccine. CDR3s include the opening cysteine and the closing phenylalanine or tryptophan. D genes are given only for firm matches. Part of the rows lack a size; the others show once, few, many or a class for expanded clones.

D	size	V	J	CDR3	DNA
-	-	TRBV15	TRBJ2-2	CATSRDVGRHTGELFF	TGTGCCACCAGCAGAGATGTAGGTAGACACACCGGGGAGCTGTTTTTT
-	few	TRBV19	TRBJ1-1	CASSITQGTEAFF	TGTGCCAGTAGTATCACCCAGGGCACTGAAGCTTTCTTT
-	-	TRBV19	TRBJ2-7	CASSWASRHGYEQYF	TGTGCCAGTAGCTGGGCTAGCCGACATGGTTACGAGCAGTACTTC
-	-	TRBV5-1	TRBJ2-1	CASSPDPDNEQFF	TGCGCCAGCAGCCCGGACCCGGACAATGAGCAGTTCTTC
TRBD1	once	TRBV19	TRBJ2-7	CASSFPGQGPREQYF	TGTGCCAGTAGTTTCCCGGGACAGGGACCTCGGGAGCAGTACTTC
-	-	TRBV9	TRBJ1-1	CASSPTRGGRRGTEAFF	TGTGCCAGCAGCCCTACCAGAGGGGGTAGGAGGGGGACTGAAGCTTTCTTT
TRBD2	-	TRBV7-3	TRBJ2-1	CASSPRLAGSNEQFF	TGTGCCAGCAGCCCTCGACTAGCGGGAAGCAATGAGCAGTTCTTC
-	-	TRBV19	TRBJ1-5	CASSLEGLFSNQPQHF	TGTGCCAGTAGCCTCGAAGGATTGTTCAGCAATCAGCCCCAGCATTTT
-	-	TRBV6-2/TRBV6-3	TRBJ1-1	CASSPRARGEAFF	TGTGCCAGCAGTCCAAGGGCCCGGGGTGAAGCTTTCTTT
-	-	TRBV7-2	TRBJ2-7	CASSLSWGEQYF	TGTGCCAGCAGCTTATCTTGGGGCGAGCAGTACTTC
-	-	TRBV9	TRBJ2-7	CASSVSTGPYEQYF	TGTGCCAGCAGCGTCTCCACAGGGCCCTACGAGCAGTACTTC
TRBD2	-	TRBV18	TRBJ2-1	CASSPPGLAGEVDEQFF	TGTGCCAGCTCACCACCGGGACTAGCGGGAGAAGTCGATGAGCAGTTCTTC
TRBD1	-	TRBV11-2	TRBJ1-3	CASSTGVGVNTIYF	TGTGCCAGCAGCACAGGGGTTGGGGTAAACACCATATATTTT
TRBD1	-	TRBV6-5	TRBJ1-2	CASSTYLQGLDGYTF	TGTGCCAGCAGTACCTACCTACAGGGGTTGGATGGCTACACCTTC
TRBD1	-	TRBV2	TRBJ2-1	CASSDGGQGYNEQFF	TGTGCCAGCAGTGATGGTGGACAGGGCTACAATGAGCAGTTCTTC
-	-	TRBV5-6	TRBJ2-6	CASSLEGTGANVLTF	TGTGCCAGCAGCTTGGAAGGGACCGGGGCCAACGTCCTGACTTTC
-	-	TRBV10-3	TRBJ1-5	CAISEFQGRSNQPQHF	TGTGCCATCAGTGAGTTCCAGGGACGGAGCAATCAGCCCCAGCATTTT
-	-	TRBV7-2	TRBJ2-3	CASSSRRIRTDTQYF	TGTGCCAGCAGCTCACGGCGGATACGCACAGATACGCAGTATTTT
-	-	TRBV5-8	TRBJ2-1	CASIGGRASYNEQFF	TGTGCCAGCATCGGGGGGCGGGCCTCCTACAATGAGCAGTTCTTC
TRBD2	-	TRBV19	TRBJ2-7	CASSLSGSGSYEQYF	TGTGCCAGTAGTCTTAGCGGGAGTGGTTCCTACGAGCAGTACTTC
-	-	TRBV5-1	TRBJ1-5	CASSLRGDQPQHF	TGCGCCAGCAGCTTGAGGGGGGATCAGCCCCAGCATTTT
-	-	TRBV8-2	TRBJ1-1	CGSTWGPVEAFF	TGTGGCAGCACATGGGGGCCAGTTGAAGCTTTCTTT
-	-	TRBV7-9	TRBJ1-5	CASSPGGGRQPQHF	TGTGCCAGCAGCCCTGGGGGGGGGCGGCAGCCCCAGCATTTT
-	-	TRBV7-3	TRBJ2-1	CASSLWASSEGEQFF	TGTGCCAGCAGCTTATGGGCCAGCTCGGAGGGTGAGCAGTTCTTC
TRBD1	-	TRBV29-1	TRBJ2-3	CSGGQGVADTQYF	TGCAGCGGCGGACAGGGGGTGGCAGATACGCAGTATTTT
-	few	TRBV14	TRBJ2-2	CASSQDWGTGELFF	TGTGCCAGCAGCCAAGATTGGGGGACCGGGGAGCTGTTTTTT
-	-	TRBV20-1	TRBJ1-6	CSASTGHWKDSPLHF	TGCAGTGCTAGTACGGGACACTGGAAGGATTCACCCCTCCACTTT
TRBD2	-	TRBV5-1	TRBJ2-3	CASSLNPGGRTDTQYF	TGCGCCAGCAGCTTGAACCCGGGAGGACGCACAGATACGCAGTATTTT
TRBD2	-	TRBV12-5	TRBJ2-2	CASGLASRGGNTGELFF	TGTGCTAGTGGTTTGGCCTCCCGGGGGGGGAACACCGGGGAGCTGTTTTTT
TRBD1	once	TRBV15	TRBJ1-5	CATSNPRWDRRNQPQHF	TGTGCCACCAGCAATCCACGGTGGGACAGGCGAAATCAGCCCCAGCATTTT
-	once	TRBV27	TRBJ1-2	CASSLSGGVSLNYGYTF	TGTGCCAGCAGTTTATCAGGGGGGGTCTCGCTTAACTATGGCTACACCTTC
-	few	TRBV19	TRBJ1-4	CASSTLTLRGGEKLFF	TGTGCCAGTAGTACGCTCACGTTGCGGGGGGGTGAAAAACTGTTTTTT
TRBD2	-	TRBV28	TRBJ2-5	CASSPSGRAGETQYF	TGTGCCAGCAGTCCTAGCGGGAGGGCCGGGGAGACCCAGTACTTC
-	-	TRBV2	TRBJ2-3	CASSPQGTDTQYF	TGTGCCAGCAGCCCACAGGGAACAGATACGCAGTATTTT
TRBD2	-	TRBV7-3	TRBJ2-2	CASSSRTSGRTGELFF	TGTGCCAGCAGCTCCCGGACTAGCGGGAGAACCGGGGAGCTGTTTTTT
-	-	TRBV5-1	TRBJ2-1	CASSFPYNEQFF	TGCGCCAGCAGCTTTCCGTACAATGAGCAGTTCTTC